The rows below give T cell receptor beta chains drawn from one sample of a study of T cell responses to AZD1222 COVID-19 vaccine. Measured with immunoSEQ multiplex PCR; TCRdb has only the in-frame clones, and not every one. This sample has 150,000 to 200,000 clones, with about nine tenths found just once. The material was peripheral blood, obtained 28 days after the second AZD1222 dose. These TCRs come from an adult who received the AZD1222 COVID-19 vaccine. CDR3s include the opening cysteine and the closing phenylalanine or tryptophan. The D gene is left open where the match is weak. Some rows mark clone size as missing; the rest say once, few, many or name a class of expanded clone.

D gene: TRBD2
J gene: TRBJ2-3
clone size: NA
V gene: TRBV7-2
CDR3 DNA: TGTGCCAGCAGCTTAGGGCCGGCTAGCGGGACGGGGGCAAATACGCAGTATTTT
CDR3 protein: CASSLGPASGTGANTQYF

D gene: NA
J gene: TRBJ1-6
clone size: NA
V gene: TRBV5-4
CDR3 DNA: TGTGCCAGCAGCTTGGACAATTCACCCCTCCACTTT
CDR3 protein: CASSLDNSPLHF

D gene: NA
J gene: TRBJ1-5
clone size: NA
V gene: TRBV12-3/TRBV12-4
CDR3 DNA: TGTGCCAGCAGCTCCAGGGGTGGGCAGCCCCAGCATTTT
CDR3 protein: CASSSRGGQPQHF

D gene: TRBD1
J gene: TRBJ1-2
clone size: few
V gene: TRBV5-1
CDR3 DNA: TGCGCCAGCAGCTTAGGGACAGCCTTAAACTATGGCTACACCTTC
CDR3 protein: CASSLGTALNYGYTF

D gene: TRBD1
J gene: TRBJ1-1
clone size: NA
V gene: TRBV6-2/TRBV6-3
CDR3 DNA: TGTGCCAGCAGTTACCTAAAAGTGGGACAGGGAGGAACTGAAGCTTTCTTT
CDR3 protein: CASSYLKVGQGGTEAFF

D gene: NA
J gene: TRBJ2-7
clone size: few
V gene: TRBV29-1
CDR3 DNA: TGCAGCGTTGTCGTACAGTCCTACGAGCAGTACTTC
CDR3 protein: CSVVVQSYEQYF

D gene: NA
J gene: TRBJ1-5
clone size: NA
V gene: TRBV7-2
CDR3 DNA: TGTGCCAGCAGCTTAGTGGCAGGGAACGTTCAGCCCCAGCATTTT
CDR3 protein: CASSLVAGNVQPQHF

D gene: NA
J gene: TRBJ2-3
clone size: NA
V gene: TRBV18
CDR3 DNA: TGTGCCAGCTCACCACCGCTGCGCACAGATACGCAGTATTTT
CDR3 protein: CASSPPLRTDTQYF

D gene: TRBD2
J gene: TRBJ2-7
clone size: NA
V gene: TRBV28
CDR3 DNA: TGTGCCAGCAGTCCCTTATTCGGGACTAGCGGAGATACCCCCTACGAGCAGTACTTC
CDR3 protein: CASSPLFGTSGDTPYEQYF

D gene: NA
J gene: TRBJ1-1
clone size: NA
V gene: TRBV30
CDR3 DNA: TGTGCCTGGACCACTGGGGGGCCTACTGAAGCTTTCTTT
CDR3 protein: CAWTTGGPTEAFF

D gene: TRBD2
J gene: TRBJ2-1
clone size: NA
V gene: TRBV28
CDR3 DNA: TGTGCCAGCAGACGTAGCGGGGGGGACAATGAGCAGTTCTTC
CDR3 protein: CASRRSGGDNEQFF

D gene: TRBD2
J gene: TRBJ2-1
clone size: NA
V gene: TRBV28
CDR3 DNA: TGTGCCAGCAGTCCCCCAGCGGGGGGGCGGAATGAGCAGTTCTTC
CDR3 protein: CASSPPAGGRNEQFF

D gene: TRBD1
J gene: TRBJ1-2
clone size: NA
V gene: TRBV6-5
CDR3 DNA: TGTGCCTGCGGACAGGCGACCCTCTATGGCTACACCTTC
CDR3 protein: CACGQATLYGYTF

D gene: NA
J gene: TRBJ2-1
clone size: NA
V gene: TRBV6-2/TRBV6-3
CDR3 DNA: TGTGCCAGCAGTTCGGCCCTGGCAAATGAGCAGTTCTTC
CDR3 protein: CASSSALANEQFF

D gene: NA
J gene: TRBJ1-4
clone size: NA
V gene: TRBV15
CDR3 DNA: TGTGCCACCAGCAGGGACGGGACCCCTAATGAAAAACTGTTTTTT
CDR3 protein: CATSRDGTPNEKLFF

D gene: TRBD1
J gene: TRBJ1-2
clone size: NA
V gene: TRBV7-6
CDR3 DNA: TGTGCCAGCAGCCTGACAGGGAACGACTATGGCTACACCTTC
CDR3 protein: CASSLTGNDYGYTF

D gene: TRBD1
J gene: TRBJ2-2
clone size: NA
V gene: TRBV6-4
CDR3 DNA: TGTGCCAGCAGTGGGGGACAGGGTCGCACCGGGGAGCTGTTTTTT
CDR3 protein: CASSGGQGRTGELFF

D gene: NA
J gene: TRBJ1-2
clone size: NA
V gene: TRBV6-1
CDR3 DNA: TGTGCCAGCAGTGAAGTGGATGGCTACACCTTC
CDR3 protein: CASSEVDGYTF